This entry lists 18 T cell receptor beta chains sequenced from one sample in a study of regulatory T cells in long-lasting Graves disease. In building TCR beta libraries, iRepertoire HTBI primers were used together with Arm-PCR of CDR3 regions. One entry per CDR3 protein results from TCRdb running MiXCR on the multiplex PCR reads. This sample has 500,000 or so distinct CDR3 sequences, with about 15% found just once. Time point of the sample: newly diagnosed GD, antithyroid drugs for less than 3 months. Extracted RNA from PBMCs served as the source of the TCR library. These data are also associated with another study on T cells in Graves' hyperthyroidism and ophthalmopathy.

Sequencing was performed on peripheral blood mononuclear cells (PBMCs), taken at new diagnosis, from a patient treated with antithyroid drugs. All receptors come from a woman between 45 and 65 years old with Graves disease.

The table lists this clonotype with many counts. The chain joins TRBV6-1 to TRBJ1-5; weak D call: TRBD1 (6 bases). V was pared by 7 bases and J by 1 base, with 14 bases between. The V gene's germline CDR1 is MNHNS and CDR2 SASEGT. The CDR3 is made up of 15 amino acids. CDR3 sequence: CASNKGGRSNQPQHF. Written as DNA, the CDR3 is TGTGCCAGCAACAAAGGGGGGAGAAGCAATCAGCCCCAGCATTTT.

This clonotype was seen ten or more times. The J gene is TRBJ1-1, the V gene TRBV3-1, with 8 bases that match TRBD1. With V trimmed by 6 bases and J by 4 bases, 7 bases remained unmatched. Germline loops: CDR1 LGHDT, CDR2 YNNKEL (reference sequence). The CDR3 contains 14 residues. CDR3 region: CASRPSGGGTEAFF. CDR3 in DNA: TGTGCCAGCAGACCTTCAGGGGGCGGCACTGAAGCTTTCTTT.

This sequence joins TRBV6-1 and TRBJ2-1; D tentatively reads TRBD1 or TRBD2 (5 bases each). This CDR3 is built from 14 residues. Trimming pared 8 bases from V and 3 bases from J, leaving 14 bases between. Germline CDR1 MNHNS, CDR2 SASEGT. The CDR3 region has the DNA TGTGCCAGCGGGAGAGGGCAGGGCTACAATGAGCAGTTCTTC. It is translated as CASGRGQGYNEQFF.

The genes are TRBV28 and TRBJ2-2; D is possibly TRBD2 (6 bases). The CDR3 is made up of 14 amino acids. Germline CDR1 and CDR2: MDHEN and SYDVKM. V was clipped by 3 bases and J by 5 bases, with 10 bases between them. In DNA, the CDR3 is TGTGCCAGCAGTTTCGCGGGACGGACCGGGGAGCTGTTTTTT. Amino acids: CASSFAGRTGELFF.

The chain carries TRBV2 and TRBJ2-7; 7 bases are shared with TRBD2. The V gene end was trimmed by 10 bases and the J gene end by 6 bases; junction bases not matched to a gene: 12. This CDR3 is 13 amino acids long. CDR1 SNHLY and CDR2 FYNNEI come from the germline V gene. CDR3 amino acids: CATRGAGRGEQYF. The CDR3 region has the DNA TGTGCCACCAGAGGGGCAGGGAGGGGCGAGCAGTACTTC.

For this clonotype: The junction departs from the called germline gene at one end, perhaps through a read error. This chain joins TRBV30 and TRBJ2-1, with 9 nucleotides matching TRBD2. The CDR3 contains 15 residues. Germline-derived CDR1 and CDR2 are GTSNPN and SVGIG (reference sequence). DNA for the CDR3: TGTGCCTGGAGTGTCGGGCTAGCGGGAAGGAATGAGCGGTTCTTC. It encodes CAWSVGLAGRNERFF.

This clonotype was recorded a few times. This chain joins TRBV12-3 or TRBV12-4 and TRBJ2-2; tentatively, D is TRBD2 (6 bases). CDR3 length equals 15 residues. Trimming shortened V by 2 bases and J by 3 bases, and 10 bases separated the two germline ends. Here the CDR3 reads CASSLTTGDTGELFF. CDR3 DNA: TGTGCCAGCAGTTTAACTACGGGGGACACCGGGGAGCTGTTTTTT.

This chain uses TRBV4-1 with TRBJ2-1, with D unclear. CDR3 length: 15 residues. V was clipped by 4 bases and J by 6 bases, with 16 bases between them. Germline V gene data show CDR1 as MGHRA and CDR2 as YSYEKL. The CDR3 nucleotides read TGCGCCAGCAGCCTTCGCCTGCCTGGGTTCAATGAGCAGTTCTTC. It is translated as CASSLRLPGFNEQFF.

In its sample, this clonotype was seen many times. The V call is TRBV5-1, the J call TRBJ2-7, with 8 positions matching TRBD2. CDR1 and CDR2 (germline): SGHRS, YFSETQ. The CDR3 extends over 14 amino acids. With V trimmed by 5 bases and J by 4 bases, 8 bases remained unmatched. CDR3 sequence: CASSLSGSIYEQYF. The CDR3 DNA reads TGCGCCAGCAGTCTGAGCGGGAGTATATACGAGCAGTACTTC. Variable domain in full (rest from reference TRBV5-1 and TRBJ2-7): KAGVTQTPRYLIKTRGQQVTLSCSPISGHRSVSWYQQTPGQGLQFLFEYFSETQRNKGNFPGRFSGRQFSNSRSEMNVSTLELGDSALYLCASSLSGSIYEQYFGPGTRLTVT.

This clonotype has just one count. This is likely an artifact of a read error, given a far larger clone one base away. The rearrangement joins TRBV28 to TRBJ2-1; TRBD2 matches at 9 bases. This CDR3 is built from 15 residues. CDR1 is MDHEN and CDR2 is SYDVKM in the germline V gene. The trim removed 4 bases at V and 3 bases at J, leaving 4 bases unmatched. The CDR3 loop is CASSSGLASYNEQFF. CDR3 sequence (DNA): TGTGCCAGCAGTTCCGGACTAGCGAGCTACAATGAGCAGTTCTTC.

The genes are TRBV19 and TRBJ2-7, with 9 nucleotides matching TRBD2. Germline V gene data show CDR1 as LNHDA and CDR2 as SQIVND (reference sequence). Germline trimming cut 3 bases from V and 4 bases from J; bases unmatched to any gene: 7. The CDR3 length is 15 residues. The CDR3 bases are TGTGCCAGTAGTATTGCGGGAGGGCCAAGATACGAGCAGTACTTC. This gives the protein CASSIAGGPRYEQYF. Combining the CDR3 with reference TRBV19 and TRBJ2-7 gives the whole variable domain DGGITQSPKYLFRKEGQNVTLSCEQNLNHDAMYWYRQDPGQGLRLIYYSQIVNDFQKGDIAEGYSVSREKKESFPLTVTSAQKNPTAFYLCASSIAGGPRYEQYFGPGTRLTVT.

There are many counts of this clonotype. The genes are TRBV19 and TRBJ2-1; 7 bases map to TRBD2. The CDR3 totals 15 residues. The germline V gene encodes CDR1 LNHDA and CDR2 SQIVND (reference sequence). J gave up 3 bases and V 7 bases, and 9 bases lay outside the gene matches. As DNA, the CDR3 is TGTGCCAGTACCCCGTTGGCTAGCGGCTACAATGAGCAGTTCTTC. Protein product: CASTPLASGYNEQFF.

V usage is TRBV4-2 and J usage is TRBJ2-3; D remains ambiguous. Looked up from germline, CDR1 is LGHNA and CDR2 is YNFKEQ. Trimming took off 1 base at V and 2 bases at J, with 10 bases between the two ends. The CDR3 covers 15 residues. The CDR3 spells CASSQAPEVTDTQYF. CDR3 bases: TGTGCCAGCAGCCAAGCCCCAGAGGTCACAGATACGCAGTATTTT.

This clonotype was counted ten times or more. The rearrangement joins TRBV12-3 or TRBV12-4 to TRBJ2-7, with TRBD2 identical over 7 bases. The V segment lost 6 bases and the J segment 4 bases; nucleotides outside the gene matches: 6. This CDR3 has 13 residues. The CDR3 nucleotides are TGTGCCAGCAGCTCAAGACTAGCTTACGAGCAGTACTTC. Translation: CASSSRLAYEQYF.

This rearrangement joins TRBV13 to TRBJ2-2, with 10 bases matching TRBD1. Germline assignment: CDR1 PRHDT and CDR2 FYEKMQ (reference sequence). The V and J ends lost 2 bases and 4 bases, in that order; junction bases with no gene match: 4. This CDR3 has 16 amino acids. CDR3 region: CASSLPGQGSTGELFF. The CDR3, as DNA: TGTGCCAGCAGCTTACCGGGACAGGGGAGCACCGGGGAGCTGTTTTTT.

The table lists this clonotype with a few counts. The rearrangement uses TRBV4-1 and TRBJ2-1; TRBD2 matches at 10 bases. Germline CDR1 MGHRA, CDR2 YSYEKL. The CDR3 has 16 residues. V lost 0 bases and J lost 8; bases outside the gene matches: 7. CDR3 region: CASSQDGSGRADEQFF. CDR3 nucleotide sequence: TGCGCCAGCAGCCAAGATGGGAGCGGGAGGGCCGATGAGCAGTTCTTC.

This clonotype has ten or more counts. The V call is TRBV5-1, the J call TRBJ2-7; the D call may be TRBD1 or TRBD2 (7 bases each). There are 15 residues in the CDR3. V dropped 4 bases and J dropped 2 bases, with 16 bases sitting between them. CDR1 SGHRS and CDR2 YFSETQ come from the germline V gene. CDR3 amino acids: CASSPETGTTYEQYF. CDR3 coding DNA: TGCGCCAGCAGCCCAGAGACAGGGACTACCTACGAGCAGTACTTC.

This clonotype occurred many times. V and J are TRBV6-5 and TRBJ1-1, with unresolved D. The CDR3 spans 14 residues. Trimming took 2 bases from V and 1 from J, leaving 8 bases between them. The germline V gene encodes CDR1 MNHEY and CDR2 SVGAGI. CDR3 residues: CASSYPDKNTEAFF. CDR3 nucleotides: TGTGCCAGCAGTTACCCAGACAAGAACACTGAAGCTTTCTTT.